This T cell receptor beta chain appears in the sequencing data of a study of Tregs in tolerant kidney transplant recipients. This clone was seen more than once but under ten times. Germline values: CDR1 KGHSH, CDR2 LQKENI. CDR3 length: 15 residues. The ends lost 3 bases at V and 6 bases at J; junction bases unmatched: 4. Repertoires were generated with immunoSEQ multiplex PCR, while TCRdb's copy carries only in-frame clones and drops some. The sample has some 71,000 clones, 85% to 90% seen once. Sequencing used CD4+ T cells from blood, obtained before the transplant. This chain joins TRBV18 and TRBJ2-1, with 11 bases that match TRBD2. The sequence derives from a human donor who received a combined kidney and bone marrow transplant. The CDR3 DNA is TGTGCCAGCTCACCCCTAGCGGGAGGTCTCAATGAGCAGTTCTTC. This codes for CASSPLAGGLNEQFF.